This TCR beta chain was captured in a study of shared clonotypes between healthy human individuals. V dropped 8 bases and J dropped 0 bases, with 14 bases sitting between them. Germline V gene sequence: CDR1 SQVTM, CDR2 ANQGSEA. This CDR3 is built from 14 residues. TCRdb's copy holds only in-frame clones and misses some; the assay was immunoSEQ multiplex PCR. This sample carries some 450,000 clones, around 77% of them seen once, and the ten largest clones take around 11%. The chain employs TRBV29-1 and TRBJ2-1; weak D call: TRBD2 (5 bases). The clonotype comes from a woman between 40 and 50 years old in good health. Some clones in this sample may be carry-over from other donors' samples. What was sequenced was PBMCs. As DNA, the CDR3 is TGCAGCTCCCATCGAGGGAGCTCCTACAATGAGCAGTTCTTC. Protein sequence: CSSHRGSSYNEQFF.